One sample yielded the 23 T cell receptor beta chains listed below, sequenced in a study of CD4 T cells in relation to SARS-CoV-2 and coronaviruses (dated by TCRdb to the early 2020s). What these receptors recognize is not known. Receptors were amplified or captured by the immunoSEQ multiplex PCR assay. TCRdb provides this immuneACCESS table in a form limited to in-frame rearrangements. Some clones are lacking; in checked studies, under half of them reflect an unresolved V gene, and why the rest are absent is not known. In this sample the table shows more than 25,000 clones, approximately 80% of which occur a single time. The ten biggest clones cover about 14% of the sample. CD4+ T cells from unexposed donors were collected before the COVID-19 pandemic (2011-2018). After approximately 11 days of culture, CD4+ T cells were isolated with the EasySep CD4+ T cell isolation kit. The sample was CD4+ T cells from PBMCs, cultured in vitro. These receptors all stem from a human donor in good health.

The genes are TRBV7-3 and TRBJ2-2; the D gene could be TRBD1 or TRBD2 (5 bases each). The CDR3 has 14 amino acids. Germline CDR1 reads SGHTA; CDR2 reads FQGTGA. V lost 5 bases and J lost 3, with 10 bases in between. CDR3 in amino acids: CASSRGVDTGELFF. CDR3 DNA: TGTGCCAGCAGCAGGGGAGTAGACACCGGGGAGCTGTTTTTT.

The CDR3 reads CASSTQTGVVAFF. The CDR3 bases are TGTGCCAGTAGTACCCAGACAGGTGTGGTGGCTTTCTTT. The genes are TRBV19 and TRBJ1-1; D possibly corresponds to TRBD1 (6 bases). This CDR3 has 13 residues. Germline loops: CDR1 LNHDA, CDR2 SQIVND (reference sequence). V lost 4 bases, J lost 11 bases, and 17 bases lay in between.

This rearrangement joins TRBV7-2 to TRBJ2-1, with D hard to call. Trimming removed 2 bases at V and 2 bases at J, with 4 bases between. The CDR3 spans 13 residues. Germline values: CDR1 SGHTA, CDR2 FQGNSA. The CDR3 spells CASSLTTYNEQFF. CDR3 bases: TGTGCCAGCAGCTTAACTACCTACAATGAGCAGTTCTTC. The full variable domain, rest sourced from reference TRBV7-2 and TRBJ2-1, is GAGVSQSPSNKVTEKGKDVELRCDPISGHTALYWYRQSLGQGLEFLIYFQGNSAPDKSGLPSDRFSAERTGGSVSTLTIQRTQQEDSAVYLCASSLTTYNEQFFGPGTRLTVL.

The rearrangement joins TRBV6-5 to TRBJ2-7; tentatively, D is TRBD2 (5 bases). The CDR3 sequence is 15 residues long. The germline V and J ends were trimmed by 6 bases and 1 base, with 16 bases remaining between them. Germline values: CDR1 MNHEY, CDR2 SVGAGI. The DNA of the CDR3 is TGTGCCAGCAGGCCTGGGGTCGGGGTGTCCTACGAGCAGTACTTC. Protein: CASRPGVGVSYEQYF.

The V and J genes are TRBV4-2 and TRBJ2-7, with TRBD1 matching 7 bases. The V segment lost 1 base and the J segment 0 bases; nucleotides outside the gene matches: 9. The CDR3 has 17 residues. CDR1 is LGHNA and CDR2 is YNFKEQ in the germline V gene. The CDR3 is CASSQVSSGQSSYEQYF. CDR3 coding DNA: TGTGCCAGCAGCCAAGTAAGTTCGGGACAGAGCTCCTACGAGCAGTACTTC.

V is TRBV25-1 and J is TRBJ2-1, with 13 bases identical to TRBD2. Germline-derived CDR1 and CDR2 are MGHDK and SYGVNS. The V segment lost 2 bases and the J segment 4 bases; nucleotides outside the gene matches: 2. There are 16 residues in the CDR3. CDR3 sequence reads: CASSEGGLAGYNEQFF. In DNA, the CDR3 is TGTGCCAGCAGTGAAGGGGGACTAGCGGGGTACAATGAGCAGTTCTTC.

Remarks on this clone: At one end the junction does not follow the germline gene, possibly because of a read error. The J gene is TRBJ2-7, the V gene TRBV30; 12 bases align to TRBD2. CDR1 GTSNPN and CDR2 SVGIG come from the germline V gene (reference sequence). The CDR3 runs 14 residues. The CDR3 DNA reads TGTGCCTGGAGTCCGACTAGCGGGGGTTACGTGCAGTACTTC. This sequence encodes CAWSPTSGGYVQYF. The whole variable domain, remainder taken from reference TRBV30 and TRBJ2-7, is SQTIHQWPATLVQPVGSPLSLECTVEGTSNPNLYWYRQAAGRGLQLLFYSVGIGQISSEVPQNLSASRPQDRQFILSSKKLLLSDSGFYLCAWSPTSGGYVQYFGPGTRLTVT.

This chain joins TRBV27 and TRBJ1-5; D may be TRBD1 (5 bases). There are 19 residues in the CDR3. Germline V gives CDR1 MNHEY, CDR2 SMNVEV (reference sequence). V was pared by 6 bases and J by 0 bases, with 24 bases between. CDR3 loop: CASSPTGTHIFLSNQPQHF. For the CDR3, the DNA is TGTGCCAGCAGCCCGACCGGGACTCATATCTTCCTTAGCAATCAGCCCCAGCATTTT.

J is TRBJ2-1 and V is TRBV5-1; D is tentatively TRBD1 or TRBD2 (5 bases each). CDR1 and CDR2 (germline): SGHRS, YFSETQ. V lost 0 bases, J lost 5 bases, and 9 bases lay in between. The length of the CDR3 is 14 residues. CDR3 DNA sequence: TGCGCCAGCAGCTTGGTACTAGGGGACAATGAGCAGTTCTTC. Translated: CASSLVLGDNEQFF.

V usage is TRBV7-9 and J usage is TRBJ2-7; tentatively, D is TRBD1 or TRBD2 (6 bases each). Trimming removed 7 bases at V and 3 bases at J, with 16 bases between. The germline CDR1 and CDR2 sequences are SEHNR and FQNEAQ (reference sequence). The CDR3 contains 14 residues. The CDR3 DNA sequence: TGTGCCAGCATCCCCCCGGGGGCTCTCTACGAGCAGTACTTC. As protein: CASIPPGALYEQYF.

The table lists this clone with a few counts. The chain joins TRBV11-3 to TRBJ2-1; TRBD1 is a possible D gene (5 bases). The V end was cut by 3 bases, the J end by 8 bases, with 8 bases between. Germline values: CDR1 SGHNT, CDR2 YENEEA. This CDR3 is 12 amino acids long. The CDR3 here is CASSFQGDEQFF. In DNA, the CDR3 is TGTGCCAGCAGCTTTCAGGGCGATGAGCAGTTCTTC.

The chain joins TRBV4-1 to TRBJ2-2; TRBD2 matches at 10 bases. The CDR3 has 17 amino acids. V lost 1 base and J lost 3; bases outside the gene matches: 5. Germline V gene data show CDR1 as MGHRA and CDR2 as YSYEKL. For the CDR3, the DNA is TGCGCCAGCAGCCAAGTCATCCTAGCGGGGGACACCGGGGAGCTGTTTTTT. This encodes CASSQVILAGDTGELFF.

The CDR3 sequence is CASSIRGNRLNYGYTF. CDR3 nucleotides: TGTGCCAGTAGTATAAGGGGGAACAGACTGAACTATGGCTACACCTTC. This sequence joins TRBV19 and TRBJ1-2, with a weak D call TRBD1 (6 bases). This CDR3 contains 16 residues. Trimming stripped 2 bases from V and 2 bases from J, with 15 bases between. CDR1 and CDR2 (germline): LNHDA, SQIVND (reference sequence).

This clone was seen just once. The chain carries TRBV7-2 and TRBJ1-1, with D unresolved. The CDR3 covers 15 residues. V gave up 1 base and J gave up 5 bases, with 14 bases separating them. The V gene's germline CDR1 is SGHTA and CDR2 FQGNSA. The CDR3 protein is CASSLVSRGETEAFF. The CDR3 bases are TGTGCCAGCAGCTTAGTCTCGCGGGGAGAGACTGAAGCTTTCTTT.

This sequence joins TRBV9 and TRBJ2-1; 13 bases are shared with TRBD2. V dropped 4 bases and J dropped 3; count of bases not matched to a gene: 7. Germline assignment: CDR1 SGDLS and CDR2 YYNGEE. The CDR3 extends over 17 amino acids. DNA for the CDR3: TGTGCCAGCAGCCCTAGGGGACTAGCGGGAATCTACAATGAGCAGTTCTTC. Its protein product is CASSPRGLAGIYNEQFF.

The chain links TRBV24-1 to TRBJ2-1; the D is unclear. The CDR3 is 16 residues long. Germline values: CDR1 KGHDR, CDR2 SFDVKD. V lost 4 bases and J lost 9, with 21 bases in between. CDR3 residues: CATSDPGASRPSEQFF. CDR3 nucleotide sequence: TGTGCCACCAGTGACCCAGGAGCCTCCCGGCCTAGTGAGCAGTTCTTC.

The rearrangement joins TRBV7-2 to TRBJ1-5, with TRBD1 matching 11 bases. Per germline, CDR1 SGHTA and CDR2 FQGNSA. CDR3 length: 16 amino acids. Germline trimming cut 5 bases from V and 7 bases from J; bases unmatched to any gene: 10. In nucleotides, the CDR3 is TGTGCCAGCAGCCCGCATCAGGGACAGGGGGGGCAGCCCCAGCATTTT. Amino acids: CASSPHQGQGGQPQHF.

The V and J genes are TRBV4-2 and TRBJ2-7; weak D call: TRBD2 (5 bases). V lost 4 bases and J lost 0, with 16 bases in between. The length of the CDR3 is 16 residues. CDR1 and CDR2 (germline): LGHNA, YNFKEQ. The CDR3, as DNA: TGTGCCAGCAGCCGACGCGACCGAGCGGACTCCTACGAGCAGTACTTC. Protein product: CASSRRDRADSYEQYF.

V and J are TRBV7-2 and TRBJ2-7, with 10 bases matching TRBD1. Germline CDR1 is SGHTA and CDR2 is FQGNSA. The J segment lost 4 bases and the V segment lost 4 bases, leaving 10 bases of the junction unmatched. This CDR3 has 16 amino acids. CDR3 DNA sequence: TGTGCCAGCAGCTCCTCGGACAGGGGGTGGGCTTACGAGCAGTACTTC. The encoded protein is CASSSSDRGWAYEQYF.

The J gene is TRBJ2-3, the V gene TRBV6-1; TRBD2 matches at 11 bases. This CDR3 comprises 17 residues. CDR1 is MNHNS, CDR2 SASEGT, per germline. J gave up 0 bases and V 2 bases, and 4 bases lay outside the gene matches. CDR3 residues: CASSEFRTSGSTDTQYF. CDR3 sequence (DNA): TGTGCCAGCAGTGAATTTAGGACTAGCGGGAGCACAGATACGCAGTATTTT.

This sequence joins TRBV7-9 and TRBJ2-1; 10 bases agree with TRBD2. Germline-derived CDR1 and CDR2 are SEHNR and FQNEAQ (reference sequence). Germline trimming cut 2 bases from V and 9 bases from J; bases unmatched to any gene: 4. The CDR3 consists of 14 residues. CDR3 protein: CASSLTSGATEQFF. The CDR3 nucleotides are TGTGCCAGCAGCTTAACTAGCGGGGCAACTGAGCAGTTCTTC. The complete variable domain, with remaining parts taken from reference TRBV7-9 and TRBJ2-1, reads DTGVSQNPRHKITKRGQNVTFRCDPISEHNRLYWYRQTLGQGPEFLTYFQNEAQLEKSRLLSDRFSAERPKGSFSTLEIQRTEQGDSAMYLCASSLTSGATEQFFGPGTRLTVL.

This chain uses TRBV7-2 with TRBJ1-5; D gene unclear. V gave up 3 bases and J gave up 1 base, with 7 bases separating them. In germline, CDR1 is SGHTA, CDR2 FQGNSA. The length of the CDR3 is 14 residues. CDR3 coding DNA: TGTGCCAGCAGCTTGTATCCCAGCAATCAGCCCCAGCATTTT. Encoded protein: CASSLYPSNQPQHF. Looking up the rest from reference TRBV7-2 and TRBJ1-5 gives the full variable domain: GAGVSQSPSNKVTEKGKDVELRCDPISGHTALYWYRQSLGQGLEFLIYFQGNSAPDKSGLPSDRFSAERTGGSVSTLTIQRTQQEDSAVYLCASSLYPSNQPQHFGDGTRLSIL.

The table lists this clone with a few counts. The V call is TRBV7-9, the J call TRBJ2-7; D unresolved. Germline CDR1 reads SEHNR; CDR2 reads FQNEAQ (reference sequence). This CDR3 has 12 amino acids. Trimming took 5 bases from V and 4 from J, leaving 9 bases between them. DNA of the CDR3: TGTGCCAGCAGCCCCGCAAGGTACGAGCAGTACTTC. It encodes CASSPARYEQYF.